The 14 T cell receptor beta chains below come from one sample, sequenced in a study of cytomegalovirus exposure and HLA in healthy donors. Researchers ran the PCR with 60 Vbeta and 13 Jbeta primers. Libraries were prepared by immunoSEQ multiplex PCR; TCRdb keeps only in-frame clonotypes and omits some of them. Seen here are some 130,000 clones, about 74% observed once, and the top ten hold 6% to 8%. The material sequenced was PBMCs. These receptors were obtained from a male donor in good health and CMV-seronegative.

The chain's CDR3 is CAWSVEGRGPQHF. CDR3 DNA sequence: TGTGCCTGGAGTGTCGAGGGCCGTGGGCCCCAGCATTTT. The chain has TRBV30 and TRBJ1-5, with D uncertain. Germline CDR1 GTSNPN, CDR2 SVGIG (reference sequence). Trimming pared 0 bases from V and 9 bases from J, leaving 12 bases between. The CDR3 extends over 13 amino acids.

The rearrangement joins TRBV5-1 to TRBJ1-2, with D tentatively TRBD1 (6 bases). Germline V lookup: CDR1 SGHRS, CDR2 YFSETQ. Trimming took off 2 bases at V and 5 bases at J, with 16 bases between the two ends. The CDR3 length is 15 residues. In nucleotides, the CDR3 is TGCGCCAGCAGCTTAAGCGGACAGAGCCCTTATGGCTACACCTTC. Translated: CASSLSGQSPYGYTF. Complete variable domain (other parts from reference TRBV5-1 and TRBJ1-2): KAGVTQTPRYLIKTRGQQVTLSCSPISGHRSVSWYQQTPGQGLQFLFEYFSETQRNKGNFPGRFSGRQFSNSRSEMNVSTLELGDSALYLCASSLSGQSPYGYTFGSGTRLTVV.

The chain links TRBV6-1 to TRBJ1-4, with a tentative D call TRBD1 (6 bases). Trimming pared 4 bases from V and 2 bases from J, leaving 14 bases between. The CDR3 is 16 amino acids. The germline gives CDR1 MNHNS, CDR2 SASEGT. CDR3 amino acids: CASSGFRQGTNEKLFF. The CDR3 nucleotides read TGTGCCAGCAGTGGGTTCCGCCAGGGGACTAATGAAAAACTGTTTTTT.

This clone was counted only a few times. The chain employs TRBV5-4 and TRBJ2-3; 10 bases map to TRBD2. The CDR3 totals 15 residues. Looked up from germline, CDR1 is SGHNT and CDR2 is YYREEE (reference sequence). J was trimmed by 0 bases and V by 4 bases; bases with no gene match: 2. The CDR3 nucleotides are TGTGCCAGCAGCACACTAGCGGGGAGCACAGATACGCAGTATTTT. Protein: CASSTLAGSTDTQYF.

This chain joins TRBV7-2 and TRBJ1-1, with D uncertain. Germline CDR1 is SGHTA and CDR2 is FQGNSA. V dropped 1 base and J dropped 4 bases, with 7 bases sitting between them. CDR3 length: 13 amino acids. The CDR3 DNA follows: TGTGCCAGCAGCTTAGTCTACAGCACTGAAGCTTTCTTT. Translation gives CASSLVYSTEAFF.

This chain connects TRBV11-1 to TRBJ2-2; TRBD1 matches 7 bases. CDR1 is SGHAT and CDR2 is FQDESV in the germline V gene (reference sequence). V was pared by 5 bases and J by 6 bases, with 6 bases of the junction left unmatched. CDR3 size: 14 residues. CDR3 residues: CASSLQGLAGELFF. The CDR3, as DNA: TGTGCCAGCAGCCTACAGGGGCTGGCCGGGGAGCTGTTTTTT.

The chain combines TRBV5-1 with TRBJ1-1; 7 nucleotides agree with TRBD1. Per the germline V gene, CDR1 is SGHRS and CDR2 is YFSETQ. The length of the CDR3 is 16 residues. Germline trimming cut 2 bases from V and 1 base from J; bases unmatched to any gene: 8. CDR3 DNA sequence: TGCGCCAGCAGCTTAGGAACAGGGGCCACGAACACTGAAGCTTTCTTT. Its translation: CASSLGTGATNTEAFF.

The chain joins TRBV11-2 to TRBJ2-1; a possible D gene is TRBD1 (6 bases). V gave up 5 bases and J gave up 7 bases, with 18 bases separating them. The V gene's germline CDR1 is SGHAT and CDR2 FQNNGV. The CDR3 sequence is 15 residues long. The CDR3 loop reads CASSPGTLTRNEQFF. The CDR3 DNA is TGTGCCAGCAGCCCAGGGACATTAACGCGGAATGAGCAGTTCTTC.

The chain has TRBV7-9 and TRBJ1-5, with TRBD1 matching 8 bases. The V gene end was trimmed by 6 bases and the J gene end by 7 bases; junction bases not matched to a gene: 8. Germline lookup yields CDR1 SEHNR and CDR2 FQNEAQ (reference sequence). This CDR3 has 14 residues. DNA of the CDR3: TGTGCCAGCAGTCTCACAGGGGGGAGACAGCCCCAGCATTTT. Its translation is CASSLTGGRQPQHF.

This clone was seen just once. In DNA, the CDR3 is TGCGCCAGCAGCCAAGATTTCCTAGCGGGAGGGGGGGATACGCAGTATTTT. It specifies CASSQDFLAGGGDTQYF. This chain links TRBV4-3 with TRBJ2-3; TRBD2 aligns across 12 bases. Germline-derived CDR1 and CDR2 are LGHNA and YSLEER. This CDR3 has 17 amino acids. V shed 0 bases and J 6 bases; nucleotides not matched to a gene: 7.

The chain has TRBV27 and TRBJ2-7; weak D call: TRBD1 (5 bases). The CDR3 has 15 amino acids. CDR1 is MNHEY and CDR2 is SMNVEV in the germline V gene (reference sequence). V was pared by 10 bases and J by 5 bases, with 24 bases between. CDR3 nucleotide sequence: TGTGCCACCGGGCCCCTAGGACAAATGTCCCACGAGCAGTACTTC. It translates to CATGPLGQMSHEQYF.

The genes are TRBV5-5 and TRBJ2-1; 10 nucleotides match TRBD1. This CDR3 contains 17 residues. V was clipped by 1 base and J by 4 bases; unmatched bases: 8. CDR1 is SGHKS and CDR2 is YYEKEE in the germline V gene (reference sequence). The CDR3 spells CASSLKAGTGVYNEQFF. In nucleotides, the CDR3 is TGTGCCAGCAGCTTGAAAGCAGGGACAGGGGTATACAATGAGCAGTTCTTC.

The rearrangement uses TRBV18 and TRBJ2-1, with 11 positions matching TRBD2. V gave up 3 bases and J gave up 15 bases; unmatched junction bases: 13. Looked up from germline, CDR1 is KGHSH and CDR2 is LQKENI. CDR3 length equals 15 residues. CDR3 bases: TGTGCCAGCTCACCTTCCACTAGCGGGAGTCGGGAGTCGTTCTTC. It encodes CASSPSTSGSRESFF.

CDR3 nucleotides: TGTGCCAGCTCACCACAATCGAAGGCGGCTCTCTCGAACACCGGGGAGCTGTTTTTT. Translation gives CASSPQSKAALSNTGELFF. The chain uses TRBV18 and TRBJ2-2; no definite D call. The CDR3 length is 19 residues. Trimming removed 1 base from V and 0 bases from J, with 18 bases in between. Per the germline V gene, CDR1 is KGHSH and CDR2 is LQKENI.